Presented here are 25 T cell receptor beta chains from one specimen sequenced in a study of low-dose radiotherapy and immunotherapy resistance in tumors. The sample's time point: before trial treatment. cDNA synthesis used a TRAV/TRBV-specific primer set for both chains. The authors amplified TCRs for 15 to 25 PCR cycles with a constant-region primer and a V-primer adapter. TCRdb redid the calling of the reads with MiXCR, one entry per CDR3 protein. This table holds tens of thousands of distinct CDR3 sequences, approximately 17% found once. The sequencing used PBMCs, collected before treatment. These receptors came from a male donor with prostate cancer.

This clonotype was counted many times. Written as DNA, the CDR3 is TGCGCCAGCAGCTCCAGGGACAGGGGGCGGGAAAAACTGTTTTTT. This encodes CASSSRDRGREKLFF. The chain is built from TRBV5-1 and TRBJ1-4, with 12 bases lining up with TRBD1. The CDR3 has 15 amino acids. Unmatched junction bases numbered 5, after V lost 3 bases and J lost 8 bases. Germline V gene lookup returns CDR1 SGHRS and CDR2 YFSETQ.

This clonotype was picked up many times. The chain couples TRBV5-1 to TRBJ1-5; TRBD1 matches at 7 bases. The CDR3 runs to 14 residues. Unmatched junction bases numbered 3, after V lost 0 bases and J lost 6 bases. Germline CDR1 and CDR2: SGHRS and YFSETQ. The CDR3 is CASSLGGGGQPQHF. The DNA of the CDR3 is TGCGCCAGCAGCTTGGGAGGGGGCGGTCAGCCCCAGCATTTT.

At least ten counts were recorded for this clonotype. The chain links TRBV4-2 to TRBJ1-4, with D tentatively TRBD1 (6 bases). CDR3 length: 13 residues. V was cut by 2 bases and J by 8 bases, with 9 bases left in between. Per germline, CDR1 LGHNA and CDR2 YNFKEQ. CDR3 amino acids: CASSQPQGEKLFF. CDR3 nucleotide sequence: TGTGCCAGCAGCCAACCTCAGGGGGAAAAACTGTTTTTT.

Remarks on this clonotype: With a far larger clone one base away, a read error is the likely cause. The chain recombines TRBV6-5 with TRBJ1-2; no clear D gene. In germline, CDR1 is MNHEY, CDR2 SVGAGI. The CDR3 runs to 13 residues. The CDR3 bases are TGTGCCCGCAGTTACAGTGACGTTGCGGGCTACACCTTC. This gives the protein CARSYSDVAGYTF.

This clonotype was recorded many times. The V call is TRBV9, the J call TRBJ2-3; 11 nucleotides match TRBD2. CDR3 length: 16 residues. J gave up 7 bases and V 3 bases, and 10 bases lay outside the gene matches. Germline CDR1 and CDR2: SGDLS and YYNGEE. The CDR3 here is CASSARLAGQPHTQYF. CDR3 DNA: TGTGCCAGCAGCGCACGACTAGCGGGGCAACCTCATACGCAGTATTTT.

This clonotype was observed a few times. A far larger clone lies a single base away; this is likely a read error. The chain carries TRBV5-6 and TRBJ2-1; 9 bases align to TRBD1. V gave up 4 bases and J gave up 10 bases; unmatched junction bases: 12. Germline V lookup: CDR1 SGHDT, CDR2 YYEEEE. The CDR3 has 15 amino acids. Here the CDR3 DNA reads TGTGCCAGCAGCAGACGGACAGGGGTGGGCTACGAGCAGTTCTTC. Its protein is CASSRRTGVGYEQFF. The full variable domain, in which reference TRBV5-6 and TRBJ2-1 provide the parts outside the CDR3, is DAGVTQSPTHLIKTRGQQVTLRCSPKSGHDTVSWYQQALGQGPQFIFQYYEEEERQRGNFPDRFSGHQFPNYSSELNVNALLLGDSALYLCASSRRTGVGYEQFFGPGTRLTVL.

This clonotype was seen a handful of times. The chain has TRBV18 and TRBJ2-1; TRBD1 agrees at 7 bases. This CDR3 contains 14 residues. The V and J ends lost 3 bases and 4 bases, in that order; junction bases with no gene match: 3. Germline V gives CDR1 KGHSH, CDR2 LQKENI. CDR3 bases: TGTGCCAGCTCACCGCCGACAGGGTACAATGAGCAGTTCTTC. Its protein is CASSPPTGYNEQFF.

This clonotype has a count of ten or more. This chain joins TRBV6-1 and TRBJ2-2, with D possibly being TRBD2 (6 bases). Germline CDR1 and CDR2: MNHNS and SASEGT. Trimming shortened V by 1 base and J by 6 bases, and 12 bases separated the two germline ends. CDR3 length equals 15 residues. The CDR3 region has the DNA TGTGCCAGCAGTGAAGTTGGAGGGTTTGCCGGGGAGCTGTTTTTT. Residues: CASSEVGGFAGELFF.

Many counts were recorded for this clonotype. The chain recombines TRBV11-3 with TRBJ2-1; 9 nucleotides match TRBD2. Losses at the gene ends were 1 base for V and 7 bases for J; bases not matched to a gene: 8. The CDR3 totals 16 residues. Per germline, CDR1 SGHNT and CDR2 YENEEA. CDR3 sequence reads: CASSLAGVREGNEQFF. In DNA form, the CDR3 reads TGTGCCAGCAGCTTAGCGGGTGTGCGGGAGGGTAATGAGCAGTTCTTC.

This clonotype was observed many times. The CDR3 DNA is TGCGCCAGCAGCCAAGGAATACAGGGCTCTGGGGCCAACGTCCTGACTTTC. As protein: CASSQGIQGSGANVLTF. The rearrangement uses TRBV4-1 and TRBJ2-6, with D tentatively TRBD1 (6 bases). The germline V gene encodes CDR1 MGHRA and CDR2 YSYEKL. This CDR3 is 17 amino acids long. Trimming took 1 base from V and 0 from J, leaving 10 bases between them.

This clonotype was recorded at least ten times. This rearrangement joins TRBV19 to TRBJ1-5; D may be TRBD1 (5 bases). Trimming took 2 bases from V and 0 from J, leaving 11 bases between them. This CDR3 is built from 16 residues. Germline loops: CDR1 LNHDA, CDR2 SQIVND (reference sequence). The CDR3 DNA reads TGTGCCAGTAGTATACGACAGACTACTAGCAATCAGCCCCAGCATTTT. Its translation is CASSIRQTTSNQPQHF.

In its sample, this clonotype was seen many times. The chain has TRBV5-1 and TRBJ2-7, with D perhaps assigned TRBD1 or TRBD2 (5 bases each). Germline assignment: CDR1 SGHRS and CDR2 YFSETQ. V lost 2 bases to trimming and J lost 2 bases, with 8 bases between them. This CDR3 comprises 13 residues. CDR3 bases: TGCGCCAGCAGCTTTCAGGGAGCCTACGAGCAGTACTTC. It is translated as CASSFQGAYEQYF.

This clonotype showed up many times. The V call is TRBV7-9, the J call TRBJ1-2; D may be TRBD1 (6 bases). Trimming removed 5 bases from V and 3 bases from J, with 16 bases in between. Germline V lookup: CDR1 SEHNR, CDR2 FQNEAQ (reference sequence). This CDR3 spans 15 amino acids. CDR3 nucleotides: TGTGCCAGCAGCCCCCGTTCCAGGGGTGACTATGGCTACACCTTC. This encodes CASSPRSRGDYGYTF.

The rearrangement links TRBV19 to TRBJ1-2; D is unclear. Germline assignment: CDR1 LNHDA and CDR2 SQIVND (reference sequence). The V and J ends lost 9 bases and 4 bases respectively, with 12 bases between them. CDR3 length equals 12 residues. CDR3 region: CASPLLRYGYTF. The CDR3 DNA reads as TGTGCCAGCCCCCTCCTGCGCTATGGCTACACCTTC.

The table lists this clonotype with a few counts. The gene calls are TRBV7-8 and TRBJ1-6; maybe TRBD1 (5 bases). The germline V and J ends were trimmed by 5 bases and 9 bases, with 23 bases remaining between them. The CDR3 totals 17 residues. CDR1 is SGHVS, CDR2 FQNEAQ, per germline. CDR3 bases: TGTGCCAGCAGCGAGACGGGACTCACGTTACGGGGTTCACCCCTCCACTTT. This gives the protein CASSETGLTLRGSPLHF.

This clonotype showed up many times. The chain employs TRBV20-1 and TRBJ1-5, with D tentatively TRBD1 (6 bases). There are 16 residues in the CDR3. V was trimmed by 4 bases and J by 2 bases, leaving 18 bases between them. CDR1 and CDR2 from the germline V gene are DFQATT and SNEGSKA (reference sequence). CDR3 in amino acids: CSATHRALNRNQPQHF. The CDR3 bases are TGCAGTGCTACGCACAGGGCCCTAAATCGCAATCAGCCCCAGCATTTT.

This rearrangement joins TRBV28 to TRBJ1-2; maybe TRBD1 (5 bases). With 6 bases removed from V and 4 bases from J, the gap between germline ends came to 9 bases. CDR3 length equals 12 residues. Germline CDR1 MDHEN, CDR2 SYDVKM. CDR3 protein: CASRGPGYGYTF. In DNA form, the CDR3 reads TGTGCCAGCAGGGGGCCGGGCTATGGCTACACCTTC.

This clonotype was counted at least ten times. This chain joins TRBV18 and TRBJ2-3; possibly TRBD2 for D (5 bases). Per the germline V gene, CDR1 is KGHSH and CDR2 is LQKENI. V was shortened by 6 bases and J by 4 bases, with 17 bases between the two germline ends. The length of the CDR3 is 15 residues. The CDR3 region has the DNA TGTGCCAGCTCTCCGCCGGGAAGAGGTCCAGATACGCAGTATTTT. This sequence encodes CASSPPGRGPDTQYF.

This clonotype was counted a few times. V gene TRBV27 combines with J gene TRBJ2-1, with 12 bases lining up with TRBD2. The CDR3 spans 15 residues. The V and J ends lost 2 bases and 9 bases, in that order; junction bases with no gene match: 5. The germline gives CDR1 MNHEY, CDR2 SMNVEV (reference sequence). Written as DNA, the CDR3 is TGTGCCAGCAGTTTACTAGCGGGGGGGCCCGTTGAGCAGTTCTTC. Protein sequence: CASSLLAGGPVEQFF.

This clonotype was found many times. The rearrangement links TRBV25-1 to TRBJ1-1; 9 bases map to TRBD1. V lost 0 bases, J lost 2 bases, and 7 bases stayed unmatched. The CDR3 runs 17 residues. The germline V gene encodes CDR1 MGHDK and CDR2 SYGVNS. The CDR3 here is CASSEYYRGPENTEAFF. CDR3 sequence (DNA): TGTGCCAGCAGTGAATATTACAGGGGGCCAGAAAACACTGAAGCTTTCTTT.

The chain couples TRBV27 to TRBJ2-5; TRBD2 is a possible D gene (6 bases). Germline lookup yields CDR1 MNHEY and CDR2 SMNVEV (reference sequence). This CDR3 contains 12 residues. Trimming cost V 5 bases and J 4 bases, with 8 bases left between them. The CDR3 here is CASSQGGETQYF. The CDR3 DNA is TGTGCCAGCAGTCAGGGAGGAGAGACCCAGTACTTC.

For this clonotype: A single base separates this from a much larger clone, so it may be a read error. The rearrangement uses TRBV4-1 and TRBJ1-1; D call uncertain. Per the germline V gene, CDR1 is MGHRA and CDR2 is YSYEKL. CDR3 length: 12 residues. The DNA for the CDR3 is TGCGCCAGCAGCCAAGGTCCCTGGGGAGCTTCCTTT. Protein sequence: CASSQGPWGASF.

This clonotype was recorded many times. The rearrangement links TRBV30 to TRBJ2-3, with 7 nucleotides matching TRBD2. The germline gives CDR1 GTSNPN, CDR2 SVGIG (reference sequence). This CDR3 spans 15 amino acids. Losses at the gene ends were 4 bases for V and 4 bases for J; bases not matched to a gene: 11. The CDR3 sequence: CAWTGGLNRADTQYF. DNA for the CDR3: TGTGCCTGGACGGGGGGACTAAATAGGGCAGATACGCAGTATTTT. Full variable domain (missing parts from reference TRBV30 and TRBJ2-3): SQTIHQWPATLVQPVGSPLSLECTVEGTSNPNLYWYRQAAGRGLQLLFYSVGIGQISSEVPQNLSASRPQDRQFILSSKKLLLSDSGFYLCAWTGGLNRADTQYFGPGTRLTVL.

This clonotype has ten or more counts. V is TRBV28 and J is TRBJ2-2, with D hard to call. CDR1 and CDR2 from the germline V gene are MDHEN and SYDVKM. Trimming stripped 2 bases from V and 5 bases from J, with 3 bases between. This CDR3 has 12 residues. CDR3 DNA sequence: TGTGCCAGCAGTTTAGCGACCGGGGAGCTGTTTTTT. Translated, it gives CASSLATGELFF.

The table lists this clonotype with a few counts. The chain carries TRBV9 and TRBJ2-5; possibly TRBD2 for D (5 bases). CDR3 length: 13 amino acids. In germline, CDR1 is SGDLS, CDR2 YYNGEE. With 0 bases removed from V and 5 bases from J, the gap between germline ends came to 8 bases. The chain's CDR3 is CASSVGRRETQYF. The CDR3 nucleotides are TGTGCCAGCAGCGTAGGGAGGCGGGAGACCCAGTACTTC.